Listed below are T cell receptor beta chains from one sample, sequenced in a study of T cells after yellow fever vaccination. TCRdb re-derived calls from the 5' RACE reads in MiXCR, one entry per CDR3 protein. The sample gives approximately 150,000 distinct CDR3 sequences, roughly a tenth of which show up once; roughly a third is in the top ten. Sample: CD8+ T cells sorted from PBMCs, taken 45 days after the yellow fever booster vaccination. The receptors originated from a man aged 18 to 29 who received the YFV17D yellow fever vaccine. Each CDR3 is given with its conserved first and last residue. Fields, in order: V gene, J gene, clone size, D gene, CDR3 DNA, CDR3 protein. A D gene is named only where the DNA matches it firmly. Size is stated for part of the rows, as once, few or many counts, or as a class when the clone is expanded.

TRBV11-2	TRBJ2-1	few	NA	TGTGCCAGCAGCTCAACTTCCACAGGGCGATACTACAATGAGCAGTTCTTC	CASSSTSTGRYYNEQFF
TRBV20-1	TRBJ2-5	NA	TRBD2	TGCAGTGCTAGAGAGACTAGCGGCTCAGAGACCCAGTACTTC	CSARETSGSETQYF
TRBV9	TRBJ2-3	NA	NA	TGTGCCAGCAGCGTAGACACGTACATCCTCGGTATAACGCAGTATTTT	CASSVDTYILGITQYF
TRBV3-1	TRBJ1-6	NA	NA	TGTGCCACGCGGGCTCTAGCCGGGAATTCACCCCTCCACTTT	CATRALAGNSPLHF
TRBV7-2	TRBJ2-5	NA	TRBD1	TGTGCCAGCAGCCCGAGGGACAGACATTCCCAAGAGACCCAGTACTTC	CASSPRDRHSQETQYF
TRBV20-1	TRBJ1-4	NA	NA	TGCAGTGCTGCCCGGGGGGAAAAACTGTTTTTT	CSAARGEKLFF
TRBV6-5	TRBJ1-1	few	NA	TGTGCCAGCAGTTACTCAGGGAACATGAACACTGAAGCTTTCTTT	CASSYSGNMNTEAFF
TRBV28	TRBJ2-1	many	NA	TGTGCCAGCACAGGAGACTTTGACAATGAGCAGTTCTTC	CASTGDFDNEQFF
TRBV2	TRBJ2-2	few	NA	TGTGCCAGCAATGTGAGACTGGACAACGACTCCGGGGAGCTGTTTTTT	CASNVRLDNDSGELFF
TRBV4-1	TRBJ2-7	few	NA	TGCGCCAGCAGCCAAGCGGGGGCCTACGAGCAGTACTTC	CASSQAGAYEQYF
TRBV25-1	TRBJ2-1	few	TRBD2	TGTGCCAGCATTAGCGGGGGGGTGTACAATGAGCAGTTCTTC	CASISGGVYNEQFF
TRBV20-1	TRBJ2-1	many	NA	TGCAGTGCTAGAGATGGGGGGACCCAGTTCTTC	CSARDGGTQFF
TRBV29-1	TRBJ1-4	NA	TRBD1	TGCAGCGTTGTGGGACAGGGGACCGGAAAACTGTTTTTT	CSVVGQGTGKLFF
TRBV5-1	TRBJ1-3	NA	NA	TGCGCCAGCAGCTTGGTGGGAAATACTGGAAACACCATATATTTT	CASSLVGNTGNTIYF
TRBV4-3	TRBJ1-1	NA	NA	TGCGCCAGCAGCCCACATGCTTACGGGGGAATCACTGAAGCTTTCTTT	CASSPHAYGGITEAFF
TRBV11-2	TRBJ2-7	NA	NA	TGTGCCAGCAGCTTAGACCTGCGCTACGAGCAGTACTTC	CASSLDLRYEQYF
TRBV4-2	TRBJ1-2	few	NA	TGTGCCAGCAGCCAAGAAGCCGCGCCAGCCACTAGAGATGGCTACACCTTC	CASSQEAAPATRDGYTF
TRBV7-9	TRBJ2-3	NA	NA	TGTGCCAGCAGCTTGACCCTTGCAGATACGCAGTATTTT	CASSLTLADTQYF
TRBV20-1	TRBJ2-7	NA	NA	TGCAGTGCTAGAGATCGCGCCGGGGCCGGGAACGAGCAGTACTTC	CSARDRAGAGNEQYF
TRBV5-6	TRBJ1-2	NA	TRBD1	TGTGCCAGCAGCCGTGACAGGGACTATGGCTACACCTTC	CASSRDRDYGYTF
TRBV4-1	TRBJ1-1	NA	TRBD1	TGCGCCAGCAGCTTATCCCCGGGACAGGCCGAGAACACTGAAGCTTTCTTT	CASSLSPGQAENTEAFF
TRBV12-3/TRBV12-4	TRBJ1-2	many	NA	TGTGCCAGCAGTCTTAACAGCCTCTATGGCTACACCTTC	CASSLNSLYGYTF
TRBV27	TRBJ2-7	NA	NA	TGTGCCAGCAGTTCGGGGGGCCACGAGCAGTACTTC	CASSSGGHEQYF
TRBV6-2/TRBV6-3	TRBJ2-2	few	TRBD1	TGTGCCAGCTCCGGGACAGAACACACCGGGGAGCTGTTTTTT	CASSGTEHTGELFF
TRBV6-6	TRBJ2-7	few	NA	TGTGCCAGCAGTTACTCTTTCCGGGACAACCGGCTTTACGAGCAGTACTTC	CASSYSFRDNRLYEQYF
TRBV29-1	TRBJ1-2	few	NA	TGCAGCGTTGCAGCTAACTATGGCTACACCTTC	CSVAANYGYTF
TRBV19	TRBJ1-2	NA	NA	TGTGCCAGCAGGACAGCCGCTACAGGCTACACCTTC	CASRTAATGYTF
TRBV7-6	TRBJ1-1	NA	NA	TGTGCCAGCAGCTTAGATGCAGGGGCGAACACTGAAGCTTTCTTT	CASSLDAGANTEAFF
TRBV5-1	TRBJ2-1	many	NA	TGTGCCAGCAGTTTAGCCAGCAATGAGCAGTTCTTC	CASSLASNEQFF
TRBV6-5	TRBJ2-1	many	TRBD2	TGTGCCAGCAGTATTAGCGGGGGGGCTTTGCGGGGTGAGCAGTTCTTC	CASSISGGALRGEQFF
TRBV20-1	TRBJ2-3	many	NA	TGCAGTGCTAGAGATCCAGAGGACTTCACAGATACGCAGTATTTT	CSARDPEDFTDTQYF
TRBV5-1	TRBJ2-1	NA	TRBD1	TGCGCCAGCAGCTTTAGGGCCTCCGGGACAGCCTACAATGAGCAGTTCTTC	CASSFRASGTAYNEQFF
TRBV7-9	TRBJ2-3	NA	NA	TGTGCCAGCAGTATGGGGGTGCCTGCGGCACAAGATACGCAGTATTTT	CASSMGVPAAQDTQYF
TRBV6-2/TRBV6-3	TRBJ2-1	NA	NA	TGTGCCAGTGGTTCTTTGTGGCGACCTAGAGGCCAAGAACACAATGAGCAGTTCTTC	CASGSLWRPRGQEHNEQFF
TRBV4-3	TRBJ1-5	few	NA	TGCGCCAGCAGCCAAAGAGGGGGTGAGCCCCAGCATTTT	CASSQRGGEPQHF
TRBV3-1	TRBJ2-1	few	TRBD2	TGTGCCAGCAGTCCTCGGACTAGCGGTTACAATGAGCAGTTCTTC	CASSPRTSGYNEQFF
TRBV5-4	TRBJ2-3	few	NA	TGTGCCAGCAGCCCTCGTCTCCGCGATACGCAGTATTTT	CASSPRLRDTQYF
TRBV29-1	TRBJ1-3	NA	NA	TGCAGCACGATAGGGGGCTCTGGAAACACCATATATTTT	CSTIGGSGNTIYF
TRBV7-6	TRBJ2-3	NA	TRBD1	TGTGCCAGCAGCTCCCGAGGGGGGGTACAGGGGGCCTTCGGTACGCAGTATTTT	CASSSRGGVQGAFGTQYF
TRBV12-3/TRBV12-4	TRBJ2-7	few	NA	TGTGCCAGCAGTTTTCTGGGAAGGAACGAGCAGTACTTC	CASSFLGRNEQYF
TRBV7-9	TRBJ2-2	NA	TRBD2	TGTGCCAGCGAGGGACTAGCGGGTACCGGGGAGCTGTTTTTT	CASEGLAGTGELFF
TRBV11-1	TRBJ2-5	NA	NA	TGTGCCAGCAGCACAGACCCCCCCGGGGGAGGTCAAGAGACCCAGTACTTC	CASSTDPPGGGQETQYF
TRBV4-1	TRBJ1-2	NA	NA	TGCGCCAGCAGCCAAGTTATGAAAGGGGATGGCTATGGCTACACCTTC	CASSQVMKGDGYGYTF
TRBV4-2	TRBJ1-1	NA	NA	TGTGCCAGCAGCCAGGGAGGCGGAAGGACTGAAGCTTTCTTT	CASSQGGGRTEAFF
TRBV4-1	TRBJ2-2	NA	NA	TGCGCCAGCAGCCAGTCCGGGACACCCACCGGGGAGCTGTTTTTT	CASSQSGTPTGELFF
TRBV27	TRBJ2-3	many	TRBD2	TGTGCCAGCAGTTTATCCGGGGGGAGGAAAGATACGCAGTATTTT	CASSLSGGRKDTQYF
TRBV20-1	TRBJ1-2	few	NA	TGCAGTGCAGCTCCCTATGGCTACACCTTC	CSAAPYGYTF
TRBV5-4	TRBJ2-1	few	NA	TGTGCCAGCAGCTTGCACAGCTTCTCCTACAATGAGCAGTTCTTC	CASSLHSFSYNEQFF
TRBV29-1	TRBJ1-2	medium-sized	NA	TGCAGCGCCTGGAGACAATTCGAGTACACCTTC	CSAWRQFEYTF
TRBV12-3/TRBV12-4	TRBJ1-2	NA	NA	TGTGCCAGCAGTTCCTTTTCCAGGGGTCACTATGGCTACACCTTC	CASSSFSRGHYGYTF
TRBV12-3/TRBV12-4	TRBJ2-7	NA	NA	TGTGCCAGTGCTAAGGGGGGCGAGCAGTACTTC	CASAKGGEQYF
TRBV7-2	TRBJ2-3	few	NA	TGTGCCAGCAGACGAGGGGGAGGGTTAGCAGATACGCAGTATTTT	CASRRGGGLADTQYF
TRBV3-1	TRBJ2-1	few	NA	TGTGCCAGCAGCCAAGGGGGACTTCATTCCTACAATGAGCAGTTCTTC	CASSQGGLHSYNEQFF
TRBV29-1	TRBJ2-7	NA	NA	TGCAGCGTTGGCGGGGGCGGTTACGAGCAGTACTTC	CSVGGGGYEQYF
TRBV7-3	TRBJ2-1	few	TRBD1	TGTGCCAGCAGCTTAATTGGTCCAGGGGGCAATGAGCAGTTCTTC	CASSLIGPGGNEQFF